This T cell receptor beta chain derives from a study of blood T cell repertoires in COVID-19. At the level of the study: Acute and convalescent COVID-19 samples came from the United States, Italy and Spain. PBMCs, B-cell-depleted T cells, or T cells were the source of the cDNA or gDNA that made up the material.

Original processing notes: Amplification of reference gene primers was used by the study to estimate nucleated cell counts. The table came from immunoSEQ multiplex PCR; TCRdb's copy has only in-frame clones and leaves some out. Clonal size and the V and J genes are those of that table, whereas D and trimming came from the DNA. The sample holds about 220,000 clones; around 88% are singletons and the top ten take around 15%. CDR3 size: 13 residues. Germline V gene data show CDR1 as SGHRS and CDR2 as YFSETQ. The ends lost 4 bases at V and 4 bases at J; junction bases unmatched: 0. V gene TRBV5-1 combines with J gene TRBJ2-3; TRBD1 matches at 10 bases. This clonotype was obtained from a woman aged 45-65 years with acute COVID-19. Sample: PBMCs or T cells enriched from blood (not recorded which). The CDR3, as DNA: TGCGCCAGCAGCGGGACAGGGGCAGATACGCAGTATTTT. It translates to CASSGTGADTQYF.